This T cell receptor beta chain was found in a study of blood T cells in healthy people across ages. Study-wide findings and caveats: TCR beta diversity tracked closely with naive T cell percentage. Age brought a roughly linear fall in TCR beta diversity measured per million T cells.

Alongside a J-beta primer mix, a sample-barcoded 5' primer served in a second PCR lasting roughly 6 to 12 cycles. TCRdb fed the 5' RACE reads into MiXCR, producing one record per CDR3 protein. The data show about 1.8 million distinct CDR3 sequences, around half seen once. Per individual sample, total RNA of at least 5.5 micrograms was extracted. With respect to this clonotype: Its antigen is currently unknown.

The specimen sequenced was blood. This receptor was identified in a woman in her thirties or forties in good health.

The CDR3 DNA reads TGCAGCGTTTTGTCGGAGGATTCGAGGGGCGAGCAGTACTTC. Translation gives CSVLSEDSRGEQYF. The chain recombines TRBV29-1 with TRBJ2-7, with D perhaps TRBD1 or TRBD2 (5 bases each). The CDR3 consists of 14 residues. The V and J ends lost 5 bases and 6 bases respectively, with 20 bases between them. Germline values: CDR1 SQVTM, CDR2 ANQGSEA.